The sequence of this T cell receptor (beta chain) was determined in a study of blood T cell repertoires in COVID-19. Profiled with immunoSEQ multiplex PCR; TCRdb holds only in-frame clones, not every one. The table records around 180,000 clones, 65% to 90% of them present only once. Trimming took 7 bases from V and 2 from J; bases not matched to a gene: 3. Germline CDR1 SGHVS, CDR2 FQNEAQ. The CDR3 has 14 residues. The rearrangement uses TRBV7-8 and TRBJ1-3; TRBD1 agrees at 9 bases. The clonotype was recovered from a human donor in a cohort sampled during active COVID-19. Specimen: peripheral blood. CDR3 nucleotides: TGTGCCAGCACCTACAGGGGGCCTGGAAACACCATATATTTT. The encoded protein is CASTYRGPGNTIYF.